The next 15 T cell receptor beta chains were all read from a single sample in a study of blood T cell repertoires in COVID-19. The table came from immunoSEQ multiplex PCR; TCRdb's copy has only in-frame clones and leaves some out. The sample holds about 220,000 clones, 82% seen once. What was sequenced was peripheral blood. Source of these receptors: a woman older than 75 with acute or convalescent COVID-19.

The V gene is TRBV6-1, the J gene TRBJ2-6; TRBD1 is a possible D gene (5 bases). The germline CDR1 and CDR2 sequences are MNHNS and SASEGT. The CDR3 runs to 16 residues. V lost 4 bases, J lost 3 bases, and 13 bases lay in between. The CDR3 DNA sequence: TGTGCCAGCAGTGCGACAGCGTTTAGTGGGGCCAACGTCCTGACTTTC. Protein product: CASSATAFSGANVLTF.

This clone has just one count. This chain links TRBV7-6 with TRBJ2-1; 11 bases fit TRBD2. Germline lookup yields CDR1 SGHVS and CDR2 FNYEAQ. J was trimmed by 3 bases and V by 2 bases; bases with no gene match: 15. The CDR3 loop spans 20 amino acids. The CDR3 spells CASSLILTSGVLHFYNEQFF. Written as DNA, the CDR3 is TGTGCCAGCAGCTTAATACTGACTAGCGGGGTTCTTCACTTCTACAATGAGCAGTTCTTC.

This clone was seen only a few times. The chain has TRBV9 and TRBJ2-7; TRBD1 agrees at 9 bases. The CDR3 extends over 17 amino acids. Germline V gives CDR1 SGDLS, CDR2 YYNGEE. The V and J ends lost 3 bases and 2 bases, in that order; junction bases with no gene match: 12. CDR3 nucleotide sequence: TGTGCCAGCAGCGAGGGGGGGCCGGGACAGGGCACCTACGAGCAGTACTTC. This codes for CASSEGGPGQGTYEQYF.

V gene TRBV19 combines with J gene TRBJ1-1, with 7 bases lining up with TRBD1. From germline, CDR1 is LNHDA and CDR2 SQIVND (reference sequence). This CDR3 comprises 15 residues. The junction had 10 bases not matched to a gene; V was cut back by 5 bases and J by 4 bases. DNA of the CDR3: TGTGCCAGTAGTCGAATTGACAGGGATGGCACTGAAGCTTTCTTT. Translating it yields CASSRIDRDGTEAFF.

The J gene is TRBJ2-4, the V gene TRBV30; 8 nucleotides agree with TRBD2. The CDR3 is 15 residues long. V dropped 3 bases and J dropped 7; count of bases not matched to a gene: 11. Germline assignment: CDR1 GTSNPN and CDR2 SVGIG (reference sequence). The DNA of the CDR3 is TGTGCCTGGAGCGCTCGGGGGGGGGCTGGGAACATTCAGTACTTC. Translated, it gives CAWSARGGAGNIQYF.

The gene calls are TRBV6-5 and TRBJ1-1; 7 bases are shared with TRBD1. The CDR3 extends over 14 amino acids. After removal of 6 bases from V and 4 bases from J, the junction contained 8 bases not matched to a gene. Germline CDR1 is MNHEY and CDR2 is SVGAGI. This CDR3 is CASSGAGGSTEAFF. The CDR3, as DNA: TGTGCCAGCAGCGGGGCAGGGGGGAGCACTGAAGCTTTCTTT.

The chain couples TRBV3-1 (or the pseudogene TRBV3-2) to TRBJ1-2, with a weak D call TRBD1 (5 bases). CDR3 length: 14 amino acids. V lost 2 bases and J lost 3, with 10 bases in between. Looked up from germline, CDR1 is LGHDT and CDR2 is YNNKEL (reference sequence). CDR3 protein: CASSQKGRDYGYTF. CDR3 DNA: TGTGCCAGCAGCCAAAAAGGCAGGGACTATGGCTACACCTTC.

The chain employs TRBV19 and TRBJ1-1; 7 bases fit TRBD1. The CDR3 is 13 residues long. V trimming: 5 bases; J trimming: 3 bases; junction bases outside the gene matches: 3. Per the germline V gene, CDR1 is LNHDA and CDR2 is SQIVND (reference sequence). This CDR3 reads CASSPDRDTEAFF. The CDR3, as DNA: TGTGCCAGTAGTCCCGACAGGGACACTGAAGCTTTCTTT. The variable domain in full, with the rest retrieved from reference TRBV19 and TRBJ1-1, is DGGITQSPKYLFRKEGQNVTLSCEQNLNHDAMYWYRQDPGQGLRLIYYSQIVNDFQKGDIAEGYSVSREKKESFPLTVTSAQKNPTAFYLCASSPDRDTEAFFGQGTRLTVV.

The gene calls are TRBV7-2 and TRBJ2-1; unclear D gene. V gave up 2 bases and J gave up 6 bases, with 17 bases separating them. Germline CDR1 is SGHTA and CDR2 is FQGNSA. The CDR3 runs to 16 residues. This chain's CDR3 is CASSLWADVTVNEQFF. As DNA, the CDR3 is TGTGCCAGCAGCTTATGGGCCGATGTAACAGTCAATGAGCAGTTCTTC.

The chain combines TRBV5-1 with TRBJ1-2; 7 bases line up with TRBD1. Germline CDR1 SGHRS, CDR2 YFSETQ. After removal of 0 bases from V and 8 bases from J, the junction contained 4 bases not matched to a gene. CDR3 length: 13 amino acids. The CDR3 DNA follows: TGCGCCAGCAGCTTGGATCAGGGGGACGGCTACACCTTC. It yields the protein CASSLDQGDGYTF.

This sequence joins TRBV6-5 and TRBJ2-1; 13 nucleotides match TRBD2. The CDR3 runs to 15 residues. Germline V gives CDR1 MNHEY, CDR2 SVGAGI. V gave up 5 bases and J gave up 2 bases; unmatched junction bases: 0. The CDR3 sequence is CASSTSGGAYNEQFF. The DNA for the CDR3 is TGTGCCAGCAGTACTAGCGGGGGGGCCTACAATGAGCAGTTCTTC.

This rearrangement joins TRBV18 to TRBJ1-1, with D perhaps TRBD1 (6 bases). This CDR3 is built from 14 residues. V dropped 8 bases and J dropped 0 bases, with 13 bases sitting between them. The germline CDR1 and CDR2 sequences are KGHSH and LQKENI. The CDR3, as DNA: TGTGCCAGCGGACAGAGCAAAATGAACACTGAAGCTTTCTTT. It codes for CASGQSKMNTEAFF. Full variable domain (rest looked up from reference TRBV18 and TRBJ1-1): NAGVMQNPRHLVRRRGQEARLRCSPMKGHSHVYWYRQLPEEGLKFMVYLQKENIIDESGMPKERFSAEFPKEGPSILRIQQVVRGDSAAYFCASGQSKMNTEAFFGQGTRLTVV.

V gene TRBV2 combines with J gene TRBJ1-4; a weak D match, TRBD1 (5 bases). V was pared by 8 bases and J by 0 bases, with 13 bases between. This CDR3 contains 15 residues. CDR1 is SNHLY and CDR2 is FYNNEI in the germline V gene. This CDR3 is CASRGGVATNEKLFF. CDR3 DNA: TGTGCCAGCCGAGGAGGGGTCGCAACTAATGAAAAACTGTTTTTT.

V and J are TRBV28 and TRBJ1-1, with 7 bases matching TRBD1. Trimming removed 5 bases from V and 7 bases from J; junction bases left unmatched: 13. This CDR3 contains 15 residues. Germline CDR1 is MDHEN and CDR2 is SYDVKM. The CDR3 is CASSSRQGGRVEAFF. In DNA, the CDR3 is TGTGCCAGCAGTAGTAGACAGGGCGGTCGGGTTGAAGCTTTCTTT. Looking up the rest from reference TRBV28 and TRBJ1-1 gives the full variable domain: DVKVTQSSRYLVKRTGEKVFLECVQDMDHENMFWYRQDPGLGLRLIYFSYDVKMKEKGDIPEGYSVSREKKERFSLILESASTNQTSMYLCASSSRQGGRVEAFFGQGTRLTVV.

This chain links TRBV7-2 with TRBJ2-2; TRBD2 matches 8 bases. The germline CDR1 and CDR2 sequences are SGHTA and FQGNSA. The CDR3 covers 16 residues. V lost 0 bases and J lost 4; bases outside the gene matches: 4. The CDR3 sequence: CASSLAGGASTGELFF. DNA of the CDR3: TGTGCCAGCAGCTTAGCCGGGGGGGCCAGCACCGGGGAGCTGTTTTTT.